These 2 T cell receptor beta chains came from one sample sequenced in a study of blood T cell repertoires in COVID-19. Produced via immunoSEQ multiplex PCR; TCRdb's table is partial and in-frame only. Altogether approximately 140,000 clones are present, about four fifths being singletons, with the ten largest covering about 16%. The sequencing sample was made of peripheral blood. These receptors came from a human donor with acute or convalescent COVID-19. The donor label of this sample is uncertain.

The chain uses TRBV2 and TRBJ1-2; the D is unclear. Germline V gene data show CDR1 as SNHLY and CDR2 as FYNNEI. With 7 bases removed from V and 1 base from J, the gap between germline ends came to 19 bases. The CDR3 is 16 residues long. CDR3 DNA sequence: TGTGCCAGCACTCCCCGCGGGCAAGCATTTAACTATGGCTACACCTTC. The encoded protein is CASTPRGQAFNYGYTF.

The chain recombines TRBV19 with TRBJ2-4, with TRBD1 matching 8 bases. After removal of 5 bases from V and 1 base from J, the junction contained 7 bases not matched to a gene. The CDR3 is 16 residues long. Germline assignment: CDR1 LNHDA and CDR2 SQIVND (reference sequence). In DNA, the CDR3 is TGTGCCAGTAGTCCCCGGACAGGGCAGGCCAAAAACATTCAGTACTTC. Protein sequence: CASSPRTGQAKNIQYF.